Below, one T cell receptor beta chain is given with its context. The antigen remains unidentified. TCRdb analysed the multiplex PCR reads with MiXCR anew, one entry per CDR3 protein. The profile shows about 63,000 distinct CDR3 sequences, around 60% of them singletons. These data originate in a study of breast tumors, draining lymph nodes, adjacent tissues. V was pared by 6 bases and J by 0 bases, with 17 bases between. CDR3 length: 16 amino acids. Per germline, CDR1 LNHDA and CDR2 SQIVND (reference sequence). Study-level points and caveats: Findings are consistent with lymph node origin and intratumoral expansion of most tumor T cells. That most tumor T cells come from lymph nodes remained unproven. Tumors had less TCR diversity than lymph nodes, more than nontumor tissue.

This chain uses TRBV19 with TRBJ1-2; D perhaps matches TRBD1 (5 bases). The receptor was derived from a female donor with breast cancer. Some clones in this sample may be carry-over from other donors' samples. The material sequenced was breast tumor tissue. CDR3 amino acids: CASRSPWGSPNYGYTF. The DNA of the CDR3 is TGTGCCAGTAGATCTCCCTGGGGGAGCCCTAACTATGGCTACACCTTC.